This T cell receptor (beta chain) was retrieved from a study of T cell repertoires in cytomegalovirus infection. There are a few counts of this clonotype. Its matching antigen is unknown. The CDR3 loop spans 13 amino acids. V was shortened by 4 bases and J by 5 bases, with 11 bases between the two germline ends. CDR1 is SEHNR and CDR2 is FQNEAQ in the germline V gene (reference sequence). TCRdb recomputed calls from the reads with MiXCR, one row per CDR3 protein. The profile shows hundreds of thousands of distinct CDR3 sequences, 30% to 40% of them singletons. The TCR comes from a human donor in good health (CMV status not recorded). Some clones in this sample may be carry-over from other donors' samples. Sequences were derived from cultured CD8+ T cells from PBMCs, sampled from culture after CMV antigen stimulation. The V call is TRBV7-9, the J call TRBJ2-5, with D hard to call. CDR3: CASSSSYLETQYF. The CDR3, as DNA: TGTGCCAGCAGCTCGTCTTACTTGGAGACCCAGTACTTC. Full variable domain (missing parts from reference TRBV7-9 and TRBJ2-5): DTGVSQNPRHKITKRGQNVTFRCDPISEHNRLYWYRQTLGQGPEFLTYFQNEAQLEKSRLLSDRFSAERPKGSFSTLEIQRTEQGDSAMYLCASSSSYLETQYFGPGTRLLVL.